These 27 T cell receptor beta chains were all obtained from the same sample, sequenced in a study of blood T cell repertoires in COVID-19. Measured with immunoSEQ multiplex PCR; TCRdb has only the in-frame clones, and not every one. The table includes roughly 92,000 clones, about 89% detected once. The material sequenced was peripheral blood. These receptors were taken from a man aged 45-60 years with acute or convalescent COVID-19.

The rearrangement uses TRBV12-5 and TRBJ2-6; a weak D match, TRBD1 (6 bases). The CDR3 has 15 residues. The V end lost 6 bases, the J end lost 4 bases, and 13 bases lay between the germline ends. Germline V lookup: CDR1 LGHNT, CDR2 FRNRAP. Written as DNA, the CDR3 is TGTGCTAGTGGCAGGGGCCCAGAAGGGGCCAACGTCCTGACTTTC. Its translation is CASGRGPEGANVLTF.

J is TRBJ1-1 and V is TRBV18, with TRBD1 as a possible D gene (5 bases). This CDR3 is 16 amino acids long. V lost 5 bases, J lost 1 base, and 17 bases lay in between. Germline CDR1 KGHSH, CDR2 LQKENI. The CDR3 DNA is TGTGCCAGCTCATCTCTGTCCGGCACAGGGAACACTGAAGCTTTCTTT. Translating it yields CASSSLSGTGNTEAFF.

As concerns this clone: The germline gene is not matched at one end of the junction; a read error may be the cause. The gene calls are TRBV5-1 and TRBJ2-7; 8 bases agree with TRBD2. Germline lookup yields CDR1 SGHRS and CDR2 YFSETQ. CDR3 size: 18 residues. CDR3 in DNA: TGCGCCAGCAGCCCCGTAGGGGGGAGCGGCGGGGGGTCCTCCGAGCAGTACTTC. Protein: CASSPVGGSGGGSSEQYF.

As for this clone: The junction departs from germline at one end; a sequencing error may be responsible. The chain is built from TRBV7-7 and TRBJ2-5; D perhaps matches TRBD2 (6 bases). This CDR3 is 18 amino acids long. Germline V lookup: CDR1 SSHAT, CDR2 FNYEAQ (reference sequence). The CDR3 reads CASSLGRLDRRRKETQYF. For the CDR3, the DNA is TGTGCTAGCAGCTTAGGGAGACTAGATCGGCGGCGCAAAGAGACCCAGTACTTC.

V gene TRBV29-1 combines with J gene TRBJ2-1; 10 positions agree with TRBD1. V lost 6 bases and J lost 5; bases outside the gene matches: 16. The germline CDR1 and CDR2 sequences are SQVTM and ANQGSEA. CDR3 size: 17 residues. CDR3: CSVTPYGTGTGDNEQFF. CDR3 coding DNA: TGCAGCGTAACCCCCTATGGCACCGGGACAGGGGACAATGAGCAGTTCTTC.

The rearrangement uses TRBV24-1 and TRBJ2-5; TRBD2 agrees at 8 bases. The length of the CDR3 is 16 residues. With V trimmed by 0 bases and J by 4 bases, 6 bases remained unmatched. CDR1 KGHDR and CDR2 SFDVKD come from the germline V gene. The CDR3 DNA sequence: TGTGCCACCAGTGATTTGACCGGGAGGGCCCTAGAGACCCAGTACTTC. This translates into CATSDLTGRALETQYF.

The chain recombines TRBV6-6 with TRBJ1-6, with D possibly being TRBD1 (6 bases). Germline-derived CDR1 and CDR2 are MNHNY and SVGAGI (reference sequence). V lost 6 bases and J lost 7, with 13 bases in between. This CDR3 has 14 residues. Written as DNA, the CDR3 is TGTGCCAGCAGACTAGGGGGGGCCAATTCACCCCTCCACTTT. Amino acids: CASRLGGANSPLHF.

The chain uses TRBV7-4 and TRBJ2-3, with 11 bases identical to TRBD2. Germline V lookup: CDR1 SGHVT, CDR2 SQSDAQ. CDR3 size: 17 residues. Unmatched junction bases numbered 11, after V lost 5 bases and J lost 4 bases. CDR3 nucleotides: TGTGCCAGCAGCGCCCAACTAGCGGGAGTTTTTTCAGATACGCAGTATTTT. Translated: CASSAQLAGVFSDTQYF.

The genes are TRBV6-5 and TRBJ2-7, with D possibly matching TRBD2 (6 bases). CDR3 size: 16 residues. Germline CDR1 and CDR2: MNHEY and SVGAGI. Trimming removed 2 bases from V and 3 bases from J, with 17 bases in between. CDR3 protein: CASSYDRGTHRYEQYF. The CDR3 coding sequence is TGTGCCAGCAGTTACGACAGAGGGACTCACCGCTACGAGCAGTACTTC.

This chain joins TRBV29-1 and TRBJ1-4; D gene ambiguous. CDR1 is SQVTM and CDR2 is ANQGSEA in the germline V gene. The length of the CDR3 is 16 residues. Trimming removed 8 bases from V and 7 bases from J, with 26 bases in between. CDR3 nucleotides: TGCAGCCCAAGCGGGTCCTCTCCGGATCTGGGTGAAAAACTGTTTTTT. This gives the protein CSPSGSSPDLGEKLFF. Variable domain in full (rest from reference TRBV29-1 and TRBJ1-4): SAVISQKPSRDICQRGTSLTIQCQVDSQVTMMFWYRQQPGQSLTLIATANQGSEATYESGFVIDKFPISRPNLTFSTLTVSNMSPEDSSIYLCSPSGSSPDLGEKLFFGSGTQLSVL.

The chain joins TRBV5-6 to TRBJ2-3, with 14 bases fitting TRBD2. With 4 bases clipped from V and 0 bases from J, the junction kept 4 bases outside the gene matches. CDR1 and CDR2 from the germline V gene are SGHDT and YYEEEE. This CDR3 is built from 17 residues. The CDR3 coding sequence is TGTGCCAGCAGCCCGAGGACTAGCGGGGGGAGCACAGATACGCAGTATTTT. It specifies CASSPRTSGGSTDTQYF.

CDR3 sequence: CASSSKDRGNSPLHF. The CDR3 nucleotides read TGTGCCAGCAGCTCCAAGGACAGGGGGAATTCACCCCTCCACTTT. The rearrangement links TRBV7-3 to TRBJ1-6; TRBD1 matches 10 bases. CDR1 SGHTA and CDR2 FQGTGA come from the germline V gene. Germline trimming cut 4 bases from V and 7 bases from J; bases unmatched to any gene: 4. This CDR3 region has 15 residues.

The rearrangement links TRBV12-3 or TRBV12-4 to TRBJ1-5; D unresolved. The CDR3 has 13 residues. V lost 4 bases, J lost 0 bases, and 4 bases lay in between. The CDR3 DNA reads TGTGCCAGCAGTTCAGATAGCAATCAGCCCCAGCATTTT. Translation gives CASSSDSNQPQHF.

For the CDR3, the DNA is TGTGCCAGCAGTTCAACAGGGGTAGTTCATCAGCCCCAGCATTTT. The encoded protein is CASSSTGVVHQPQHF. The chain recombines TRBV6-5 with TRBJ1-5, with 7 bases identical to TRBD1. V was pared by 4 bases and J by 5 bases, with 8 bases of the junction left unmatched. The CDR3 runs 15 residues. Germline CDR1 is MNHEY and CDR2 is SVGAGI.

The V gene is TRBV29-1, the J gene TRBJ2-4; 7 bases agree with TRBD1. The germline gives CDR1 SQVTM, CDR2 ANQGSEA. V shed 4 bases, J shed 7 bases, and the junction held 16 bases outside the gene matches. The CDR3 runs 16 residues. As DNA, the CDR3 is TGCAGCGTTGCCCCAGGGCGGTCCGTCAGGGGGAACATTCAGTACTTC. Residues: CSVAPGRSVRGNIQYF.

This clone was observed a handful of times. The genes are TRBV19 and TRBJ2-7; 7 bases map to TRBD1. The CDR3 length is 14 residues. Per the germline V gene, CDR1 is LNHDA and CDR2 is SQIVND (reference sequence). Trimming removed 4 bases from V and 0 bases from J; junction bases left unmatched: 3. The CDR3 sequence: CASSTRDSSYEQYF. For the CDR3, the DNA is TGTGCCAGTAGTACAAGGGACAGCTCCTACGAGCAGTACTTC.

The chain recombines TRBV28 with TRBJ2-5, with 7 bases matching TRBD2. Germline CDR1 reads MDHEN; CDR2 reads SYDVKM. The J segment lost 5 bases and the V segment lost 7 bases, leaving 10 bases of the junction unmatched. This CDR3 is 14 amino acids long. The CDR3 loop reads CASNRAGVGETQYF. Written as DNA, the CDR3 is TGTGCCAGCAATAGGGCGGGAGTCGGGGAGACCCAGTACTTC.

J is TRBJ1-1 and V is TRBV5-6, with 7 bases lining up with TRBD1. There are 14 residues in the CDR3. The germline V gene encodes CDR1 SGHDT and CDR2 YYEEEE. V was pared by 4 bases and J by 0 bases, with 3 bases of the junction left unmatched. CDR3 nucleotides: TGTGCCAGCAGCCGGGACAGAATGAACACTGAAGCTTTCTTT. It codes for CASSRDRMNTEAFF. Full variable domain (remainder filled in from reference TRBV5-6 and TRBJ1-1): DAGVTQSPTHLIKTRGQQVTLRCSPKSGHDTVSWYQQALGQGPQFIFQYYEEEERQRGNFPDRFSGHQFPNYSSELNVNALLLGDSALYLCASSRDRMNTEAFFGQGTRLTVV.

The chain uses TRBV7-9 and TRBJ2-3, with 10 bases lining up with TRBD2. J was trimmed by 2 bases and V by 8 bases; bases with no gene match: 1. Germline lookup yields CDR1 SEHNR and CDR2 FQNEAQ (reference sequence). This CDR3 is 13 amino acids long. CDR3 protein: CASGLAATDTQYF. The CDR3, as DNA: TGTGCCAGCGGACTAGCGGCCACAGATACGCAGTATTTT.

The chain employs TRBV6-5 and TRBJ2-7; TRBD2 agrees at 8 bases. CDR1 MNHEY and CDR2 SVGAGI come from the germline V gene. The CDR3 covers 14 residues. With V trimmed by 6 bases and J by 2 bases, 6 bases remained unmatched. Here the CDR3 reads CASRILADPYEQYF. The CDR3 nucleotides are TGTGCCAGCAGGATACTAGCGGACCCCTACGAGCAGTACTTC.

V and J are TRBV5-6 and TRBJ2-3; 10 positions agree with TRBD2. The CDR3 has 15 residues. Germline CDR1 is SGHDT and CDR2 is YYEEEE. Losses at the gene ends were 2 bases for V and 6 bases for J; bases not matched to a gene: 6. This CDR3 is CASSLSPSGSDTQYF. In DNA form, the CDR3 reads TGTGCCAGCAGCTTATCCCCTAGCGGGAGCGATACGCAGTATTTT.

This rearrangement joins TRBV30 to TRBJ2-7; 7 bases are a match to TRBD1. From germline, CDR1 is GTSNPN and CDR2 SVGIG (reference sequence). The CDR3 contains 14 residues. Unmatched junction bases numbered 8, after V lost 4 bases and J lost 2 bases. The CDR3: CAWTARQGAYEQYF. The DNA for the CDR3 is TGTGCCTGGACCGCTAGACAGGGTGCCTACGAGCAGTACTTC. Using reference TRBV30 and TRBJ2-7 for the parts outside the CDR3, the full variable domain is SQTIHQWPATLVQPVGSPLSLECTVEGTSNPNLYWYRQAAGRGLQLLFYSVGIGQISSEVPQNLSASRPQDRQFILSSKKLLLSDSGFYLCAWTARQGAYEQYFGPGTRLTVT.

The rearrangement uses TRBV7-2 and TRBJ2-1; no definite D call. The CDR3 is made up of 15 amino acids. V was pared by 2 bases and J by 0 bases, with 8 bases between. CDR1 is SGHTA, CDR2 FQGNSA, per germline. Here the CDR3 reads CASSLQVSSYNEQFF. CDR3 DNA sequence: TGTGCCAGCAGCTTACAGGTGAGCTCCTACAATGAGCAGTTCTTC.

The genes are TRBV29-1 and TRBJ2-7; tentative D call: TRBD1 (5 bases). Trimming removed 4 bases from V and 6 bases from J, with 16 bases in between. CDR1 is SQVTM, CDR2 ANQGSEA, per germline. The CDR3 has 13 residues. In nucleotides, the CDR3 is TGCAGCGTTGGCCGCCAGGGTCTAAGCGAGCAGTACTTC. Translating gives CSVGRQGLSEQYF.

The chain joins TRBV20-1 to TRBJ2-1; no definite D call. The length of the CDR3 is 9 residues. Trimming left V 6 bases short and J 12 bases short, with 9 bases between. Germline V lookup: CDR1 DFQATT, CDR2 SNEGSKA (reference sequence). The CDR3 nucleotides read TGCAGTGCAGCGCCGGGGCAGTTCTTC. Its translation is CSAAPGQFF.

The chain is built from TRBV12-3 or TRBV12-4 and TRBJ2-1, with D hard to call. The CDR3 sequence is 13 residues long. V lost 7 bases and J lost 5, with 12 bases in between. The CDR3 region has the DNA TGTGCCAGCACCAAGAGGCTAAACAATGAGCAGTTCTTC. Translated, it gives CASTKRLNNEQFF.

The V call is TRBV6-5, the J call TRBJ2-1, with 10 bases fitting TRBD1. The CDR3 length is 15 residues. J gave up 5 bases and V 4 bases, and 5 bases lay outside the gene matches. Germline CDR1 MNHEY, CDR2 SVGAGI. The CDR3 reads CASSLGQGENNEQFF. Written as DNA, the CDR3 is TGTGCCAGCAGTTTAGGACAGGGGGAGAACAATGAGCAGTTCTTC.